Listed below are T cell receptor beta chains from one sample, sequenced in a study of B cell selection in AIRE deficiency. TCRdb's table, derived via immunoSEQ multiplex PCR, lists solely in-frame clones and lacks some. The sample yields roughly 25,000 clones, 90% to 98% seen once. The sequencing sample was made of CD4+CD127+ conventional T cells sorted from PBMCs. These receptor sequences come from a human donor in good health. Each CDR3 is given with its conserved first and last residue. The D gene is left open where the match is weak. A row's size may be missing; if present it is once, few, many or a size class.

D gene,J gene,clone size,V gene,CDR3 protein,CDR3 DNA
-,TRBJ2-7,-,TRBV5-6,CASSAAGHEQYF,TGTGCCAGCAGCGCGGCGGGCCACGAGCAGTACTTC
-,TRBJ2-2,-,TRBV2,CASWEAGYTGELFF,TGTGCCAGTTGGGAGGCGGGGTACACCGGGGAGCTGTTTTTT
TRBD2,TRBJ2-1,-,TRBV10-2,CATIRLAGDGEQFF,TGCGCCACCATCCGACTAGCGGGAGACGGTGAGCAGTTCTTC
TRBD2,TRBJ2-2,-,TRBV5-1,CASSPGLAGLVTGELFF,TGCGCCAGCAGCCCTGGACTAGCGGGATTAGTTACCGGGGAGCTGTTTTTT
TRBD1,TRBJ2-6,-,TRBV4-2,CASSQGQGGDGANVLTF,TGTGCCAGCAGCCAGGGACAGGGAGGGGATGGGGCCAACGTCCTGACTTTC
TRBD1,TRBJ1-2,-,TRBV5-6,CASSRDRGQRSYGYTF,TGTGCCAGCAGCCGGGACAGGGGGCAGAGAAGCTATGGCTACACCTTC
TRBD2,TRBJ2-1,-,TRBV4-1,CASSQDRGGRGNEQFF,TGCGCCAGCAGCCAAGATCGGGGCGGGAGAGGCAATGAGCAGTTCTTC
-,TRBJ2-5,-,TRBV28,CASSGRNREETQYF,TGTGCCAGCAGCGGAAGAAACAGGGAGGAGACCCAGTACTTC
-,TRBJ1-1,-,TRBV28,CASRVEWGGTEAFF,TGTGCCAGCAGGGTGGAGTGGGGGGGAACTGAAGCTTTCTTT
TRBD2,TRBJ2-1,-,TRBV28,CASSKGGAGGLGEQFF,TGTGCCAGCAGTAAGGGAGGGGCGGGAGGCCTAGGGGAGCAGTTCTTC
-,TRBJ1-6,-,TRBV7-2,CASSRGEGSGSPLHF,TGTGCCAGCTCCCGGGGTGAGGGATCGGGATCACCCCTCCACTTT
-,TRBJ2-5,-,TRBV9,CASSVGRGQETQYF,TGTGCCAGCAGCGTAGGCAGGGGCCAAGAGACCCAGTACTTC
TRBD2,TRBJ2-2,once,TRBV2,CASSLTSGTLNTGELFF,TGTGCCAGCAGTCTGACTAGCGGGACGCTGAACACCGGGGAGCTGTTTTTT
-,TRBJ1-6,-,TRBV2,CASRGQGNSPLHF,TGTGCCAGCAGGGGTCAGGGTAATTCACCCCTCCACTTT
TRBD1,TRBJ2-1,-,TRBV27,CASSQRQGITDNEQFF,TGTGCCAGCAGTCAACGACAGGGGATTACTGACAATGAGCAGTTCTTC
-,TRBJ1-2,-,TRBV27,CASSWAMGGGNYGYTF,TGTGCCAGCAGTTGGGCCATGGGGGGGGGAAACTATGGCTACACCTTC
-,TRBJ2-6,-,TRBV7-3,CASSFKGPGANVLTF,TGTGCCAGCAGCTTCAAGGGGCCTGGGGCCAACGTCCTGACTTTC
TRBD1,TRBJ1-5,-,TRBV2,CASRDTGGGQPQHF,TGTGCCAGCAGGGATACAGGGGGCGGTCAGCCCCAGCATTTT
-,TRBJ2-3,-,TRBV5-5,CASNTSQLGPDTQYF,TGTGCCAGCAATACAAGCCAGTTGGGTCCAGATACGCAGTATTTT
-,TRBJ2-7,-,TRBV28,CASSLGAGFSYEQYF,TGTGCCAGCAGTTTAGGGGCGGGCTTCTCCTACGAGCAGTACTTC
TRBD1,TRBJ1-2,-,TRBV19,CASSQPGQGLDGYTF,TGTGCCAGTAGTCAACCGGGACAGGGTCTCGATGGCTACACCTTC
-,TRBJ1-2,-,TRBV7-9,CASTPREGIFGYTF,TGTGCCAGCACCCCCAGGGAGGGGATTTTTGGCTACACCTTC
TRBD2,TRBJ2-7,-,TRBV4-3,CASSQLAGARSYEQYF,TGCGCCAGCAGCCAACTAGCGGGAGCGAGGTCCTACGAGCAGTACTTC
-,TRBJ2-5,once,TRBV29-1,CSVRGPGQETQYF,TGCAGCGTTAGGGGCCCGGGCCAAGAGACCCAGTACTTC
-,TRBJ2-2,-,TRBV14,CASSQVTANTGELFF,TGTGCCAGCAGCCAAGTTACAGCGAACACCGGGGAGCTGTTTTTT
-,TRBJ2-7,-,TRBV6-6,CASSYTLGYEQYF,TGTGCCAGCAGTTACACGCTGGGATACGAGCAGTACTTC
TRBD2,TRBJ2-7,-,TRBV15,CATSRDSGRAGEQYF,TGTGCCACCAGCAGAGATAGCGGGAGGGCGGGGGAGCAGTACTTC
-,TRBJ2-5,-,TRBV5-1,CASSLGVVLGETQYF,TGCGCCAGCAGCTTGGGTGTGGTCCTGGGGGAGACCCAGTACTTC
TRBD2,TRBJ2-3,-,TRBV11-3,CASSQGLAGSTDTQYF,TGTGCCAGCAGCCAAGGACTAGCGGGTAGCACAGATACGCAGTATTTT
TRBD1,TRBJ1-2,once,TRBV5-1,CASSSEDRWNYGYTF,TGCGCCAGCAGCTCCGAGGACAGGTGGAACTATGGCTACACCTTC
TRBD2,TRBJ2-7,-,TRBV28,CAGSSGRSYEQYF,TGTGCCGGATCTAGCGGGAGGTCCTACGAGCAGTACTTC
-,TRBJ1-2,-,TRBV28,CAGGVQGLYGYTF,TGTGCCGGGGGGGTACAGGGATTATATGGCTACACCTTC
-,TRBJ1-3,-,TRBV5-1,CASSLGSLGSGNTIYF,TGCGCCAGCAGCTTGGGGTCTCTCGGATCTGGAAACACCATATATTTT